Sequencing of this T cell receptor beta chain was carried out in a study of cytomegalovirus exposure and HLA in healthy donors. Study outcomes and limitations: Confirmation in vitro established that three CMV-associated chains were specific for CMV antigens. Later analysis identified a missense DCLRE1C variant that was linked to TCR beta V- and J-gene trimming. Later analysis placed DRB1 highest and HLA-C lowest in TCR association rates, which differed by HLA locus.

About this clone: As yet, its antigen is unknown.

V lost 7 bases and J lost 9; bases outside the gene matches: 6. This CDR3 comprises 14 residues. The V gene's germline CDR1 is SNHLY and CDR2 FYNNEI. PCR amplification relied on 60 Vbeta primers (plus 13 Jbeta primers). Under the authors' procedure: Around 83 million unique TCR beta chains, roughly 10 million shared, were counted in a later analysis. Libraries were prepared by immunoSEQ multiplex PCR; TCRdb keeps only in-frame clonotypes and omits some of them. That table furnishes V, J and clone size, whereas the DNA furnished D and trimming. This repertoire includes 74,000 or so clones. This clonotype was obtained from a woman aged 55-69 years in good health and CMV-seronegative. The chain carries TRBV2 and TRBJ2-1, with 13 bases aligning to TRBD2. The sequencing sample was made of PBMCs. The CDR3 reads CASTGTSGKGEQFF. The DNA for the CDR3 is TGTGCCAGCACAGGGACTAGCGGGAAGGGTGAGCAGTTCTTC.